Sequencing of this T cell receptor (beta chain) was carried out in a study of T cell responses to AZD1222 COVID-19 vaccine. Whole-study results and caveats: Two AZD1222 doses significantly raised spike-specific TCR breadth and depth over controls.

Profiling relied on immunoSEQ multiplex PCR, and the TCRdb table lists in-frame clones only, not all of them. The repertoire holds over 55,000 clones, with approximately 83% as singletons. Points on this clone: No antigen is known for it.

The V and J ends lost 0 bases and 0 bases, in that order; junction bases with no gene match: 8. The CDR3 is 19 amino acids. Germline V gives CDR1 MGHRA, CDR2 YSYEKL. The chain has TRBV4-1 and TRBJ1-1; TRBD1 aligns across 12 bases. The TCR was taken from an adult who received the AZD1222 COVID-19 vaccine. This material consisted of peripheral blood, taken 28 days after the second AZD1222 dose. The CDR3 here is CASSQDRGQGASLNTEAFF. The CDR3 bases are TGCGCCAGCAGCCAAGATAGGGGACAGGGGGCCTCATTGAACACTGAAGCTTTCTTT.